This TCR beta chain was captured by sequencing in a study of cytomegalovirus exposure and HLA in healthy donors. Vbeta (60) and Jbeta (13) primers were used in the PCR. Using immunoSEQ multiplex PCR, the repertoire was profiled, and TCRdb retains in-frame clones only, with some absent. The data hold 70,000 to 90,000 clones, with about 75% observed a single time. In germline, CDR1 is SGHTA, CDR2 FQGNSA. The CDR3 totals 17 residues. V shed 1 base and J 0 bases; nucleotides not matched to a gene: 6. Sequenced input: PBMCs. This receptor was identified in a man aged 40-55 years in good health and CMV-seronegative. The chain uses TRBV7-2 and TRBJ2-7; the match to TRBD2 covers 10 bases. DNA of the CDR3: TGTGCCAGCAGCTTAGAATCCACTAGCGGGGTCTCCTACGAGCAGTACTTC. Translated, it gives CASSLESTSGVSYEQYF. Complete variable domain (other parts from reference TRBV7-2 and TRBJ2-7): GAGVSQSPSNKVTEKGKDVELRCDPISGHTALYWYRQSLGQGLEFLIYFQGNSAPDKSGLPSDRFSAERTGGSVSTLTIQRTQQEDSAVYLCASSLESTSGVSYEQYFGPGTRLTVT.